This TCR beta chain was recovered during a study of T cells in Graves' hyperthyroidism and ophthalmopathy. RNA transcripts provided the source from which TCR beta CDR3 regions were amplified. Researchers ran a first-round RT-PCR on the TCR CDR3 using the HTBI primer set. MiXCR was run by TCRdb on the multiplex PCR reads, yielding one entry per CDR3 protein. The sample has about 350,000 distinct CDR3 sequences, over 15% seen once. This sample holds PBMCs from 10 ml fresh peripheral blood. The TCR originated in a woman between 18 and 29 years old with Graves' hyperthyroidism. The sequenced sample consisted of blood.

The CDR3 sequence: CASRGPRGNYGYTF. The CDR3 DNA is TGTGCCAGCAGGGGACCGAGGGGAAACTATGGCTACACCTTC. The V call is TRBV9, the J call TRBJ1-2; tentatively, D is TRBD1 (5 bases). This CDR3 is built from 14 residues. V was clipped by 5 bases and J by 2 bases, with 13 bases between them. CDR1 is SGDLS and CDR2 is YYNGEE in the germline V gene.